Listed here are 26 T cell receptor beta chains from one sample, sequenced in a study of siplizumab effects on memory and regulatory T cells (dated by TCRdb to about 2019). The method was the immunoSEQ multiplex PCR assay. As stored in TCRdb, this immuneACCESS dataset retains in-frame rearrangements with V and J assigned. A fraction of the clones does not appear; measured against another copy, unresolved V genes explain less than half of the discrepancy, and the remainder lacks a known reason. The sample has about 91,000 clones on record, roughly 96% of them singletons. Jointly, the top ten make up 0.025% to 0.035% of the sample. The sample consisted of naive CD4+ T cells sorted from blood. According to the study, the label for this sample's cell subset or site signals: unstimulated naive T cells. All receptors come from a human donor in good health.

The CDR3 protein is CASSPDESKAQHF. The CDR3 bases are TGTGCCAGCTCACCAGACGAGTCGAAAGCCCAGCATTTT. J is TRBJ1-5 and V is TRBV18; D is uncertain. Germline V gene data show CDR1 as KGHSH and CDR2 as LQKENI. The CDR3 length is 13 residues. Trimming stripped 2 bases from V and 11 bases from J, with 13 bases between.

The V call is TRBV28, the J call TRBJ2-2, with D maybe TRBD2 (6 bases). Germline V gene lookup returns CDR1 MDHEN and CDR2 SYDVKM. Between the trimmed V and J ends, which lost 4 bases and 3 bases, there was a span of 12 bases. The CDR3 contains 15 residues. CDR3 in DNA: TGTGCCAGCAGTTCGTGGCGGGGATACACCGGGGAGCTGTTTTTT. Translated: CASSSWRGYTGELFF.

The genes are TRBV29-1 and TRBJ2-1; TRBD2 aligns across 10 bases. The CDR3 runs to 16 residues. CDR1 SQVTM and CDR2 ANQGSEA come from the germline V gene. Trimming at V came to 4 bases and at J to 0 bases, leaving 6 bases not matched to a gene. The CDR3 region has the DNA TGCAGCGTTGTAACTAGCGGGGTAAGCTCCTACAATGAGCAGTTCTTC. The encoded protein is CSVVTSGVSSYNEQFF.

The chain is built from TRBV2 and TRBJ2-5, with no clear D. This CDR3 contains 10 residues. Trimming stripped 4 bases from V and 4 bases from J, with 1 base between. Germline CDR1 is SNHLY and CDR2 is FYNNEI. In DNA, the CDR3 is TGTGCCAGCAGTGTAGAGACCCAGTACTTC. Encoded protein: CASSVETQYF.

This chain joins TRBV18 and TRBJ2-7; D remains ambiguous. The germline CDR1 and CDR2 sequences are KGHSH and LQKENI. V was trimmed by 2 bases and J by 2 bases, leaving 7 bases between them. The CDR3 loop spans 13 amino acids. CDR3 in amino acids: CASSPSFAYEQYF. The CDR3 nucleotides are TGTGCCAGCTCACCATCCTTCGCCTACGAGCAGTACTTC.

This clone was picked up a small number of times. The chain links TRBV4-1 to TRBJ1-4, with D perhaps TRBD1 (5 bases). The CDR3 is 16 amino acids. V was clipped by 2 bases and J by 0 bases, with 10 bases between them. Per the germline V gene, CDR1 is MGHRA and CDR2 is YSYEKL. Here the CDR3 DNA reads TGCGCCAGCAGCCAACTGGGGGTTGCAACTAATGAAAAACTGTTTTTT. Translating it yields CASSQLGVATNEKLFF.

The V call is TRBV5-1, the J call TRBJ1-4; 10 nucleotides agree with TRBD1. Per the germline V gene, CDR1 is SGHRS and CDR2 is YFSETQ. This CDR3 is built from 16 residues. Trimming took 4 bases from V and 4 from J; bases not matched to a gene: 7. The CDR3 reads CASSTGTGAVNEKLFF. CDR3 DNA sequence: TGCGCCAGCAGCACCGGGACAGGGGCCGTTAATGAAAAACTGTTTTTT.

This clone was seen only once. The chain joins TRBV9 to TRBJ1-2, with a weak D call TRBD1 (6 bases). The CDR3 spans 12 residues. The V gene's germline CDR1 is SGDLS and CDR2 YYNGEE. V was shortened by 3 bases and J by 7 bases, with 10 bases between the two germline ends. In nucleotides, the CDR3 is TGTGCCAGCAGCGCGGGGGCTGGTGGCTACACCTTC. As protein: CASSAGAGGYTF.

Here the CDR3 DNA reads TGTGCCAGCAGCGACAGGGGTAGAACTGAAGCTTTCTTT. This codes for CASSDRGRTEAFF. The V gene is TRBV7-2, the J gene TRBJ1-1, with 8 bases identical to TRBD1. The CDR3 has 13 residues. Germline V gene data show CDR1 as SGHTA and CDR2 as FQGNSA. With V trimmed by 5 bases and J by 5 bases, 4 bases remained unmatched.

The chain combines TRBV7-6 with TRBJ1-5; no firm D call. V lost 5 bases and J 4 bases, leaving 9 bases between the germline ends. CDR3 length: 13 amino acids. Germline CDR1 is SGHVS and CDR2 is FNYEAQ. The CDR3 DNA reads as TGTGCCAGCAGCCCGGACGGGAATCAGCCCCAGCATTTT. Encoded protein: CASSPDGNQPQHF.

The J gene is TRBJ2-7, the V gene TRBV5-1, with D perhaps TRBD1 (6 bases). The CDR3 loop spans 15 amino acids. V was clipped by 4 bases and J by 0 bases, with 14 bases between them. The germline gives CDR1 SGHRS, CDR2 YFSETQ. For the CDR3, the DNA is TGCGCCAGCAGCCCCCGTGGGACATTCTCCTACGAGCAGTACTTC. Translation: CASSPRGTFSYEQYF.

The V gene is TRBV9, the J gene TRBJ2-3, with 13 bases that match TRBD2. The CDR3 runs 17 residues. CDR1 and CDR2 (germline): SGDLS, YYNGEE. V gave up 2 bases and J gave up 3 bases; unmatched junction bases: 6. The CDR3 reads CASSVTSGGATTDTQYF. In nucleotides, the CDR3 is TGTGCCAGCAGCGTCACTAGCGGGGGGGCGACGACAGATACGCAGTATTTT.

This clone was seen a single time. This CDR3 is CAIRETDSNQPQHF. DNA of the CDR3: TGTGCCATCAGAGAGACGGATAGCAATCAGCCCCAGCATTTT. V usage is TRBV10-3 and J usage is TRBJ1-5; D gene unclear. Germline lookup yields CDR1 ENHRY and CDR2 SYGVKD. Deletions cut 6 bases from V and 0 bases from J, with 9 bases between. This CDR3 is built from 14 residues.

The chain employs TRBV7-2 and TRBJ1-2, with D perhaps matching TRBD1 (6 bases). The ends were cut back, 5 bases at V and 7 bases at J, with 20 bases in the middle. This CDR3 is 15 amino acids long. Germline V gene data show CDR1 as SGHTA and CDR2 as FQGNSA. Here the CDR3 reads CASSPAWGGLGGYTF. In nucleotides, the CDR3 is TGTGCCAGCAGCCCTGCCTGGGGGGGGCTCGGTGGCTACACCTTC.

CDR3 nucleotide sequence: TGTGCCAGCAGCTTGCCAGGGACAGATACGCAGTATTTT. Amino acids: CASSLPGTDTQYF. V is TRBV5-4 and J is TRBJ2-3, with D maybe TRBD1 (5 bases). V was pared by 1 base and J by 3 bases, with 6 bases between. The CDR3 totals 13 residues. The germline gives CDR1 SGHNT, CDR2 YYREEE (reference sequence).

The chain carries TRBV6-5 and TRBJ1-1; D is unclear. V lost 3 bases and J lost 0, with 5 bases in between. The germline V gene has CDR1 MNHEY and CDR2 SVGAGI. The CDR3 is 13 residues long. This CDR3 is CASSYAVNTEAFF. Written as DNA, the CDR3 is TGTGCCAGCAGTTATGCAGTGAACACTGAAGCTTTCTTT.

The CDR3 region is CAWNLGGGYTF. Here the CDR3 DNA reads TGTGCCTGGAACCTGGGGGGGGGCTACACCTTC. The V gene is TRBV30, the J gene TRBJ1-2; possible D gene TRBD1, 5 bases. Germline CDR1 and CDR2: GTSNPN and SVGIG (reference sequence). The V and J ends lost 4 bases and 8 bases respectively, with 11 bases between them. The CDR3 sequence is 11 residues long. The full variable domain, completed using reference TRBV30 and TRBJ1-2, is SQTIHQWPATLVQPVGSPLSLECTVEGTSNPNLYWYRQAAGRGLQLLFYSVGIGQISSEVPQNLSASRPQDRQFILSSKKLLLSDSGFYLCAWNLGGGYTFGSGTRLTVV.

The rearrangement links TRBV30 to TRBJ2-5; D uncertain. This CDR3 contains 13 residues. Trimming took 4 bases from V and 1 from J, leaving 10 bases between them. Germline CDR1 reads GTSNPN; CDR2 reads SVGIG (reference sequence). The CDR3 reads CAWIGSFQETQYF. The CDR3, as DNA: TGTGCCTGGATAGGCAGCTTCCAAGAGACCCAGTACTTC.

The chain recombines TRBV5-5 with TRBJ1-6, with TRBD1 matching 7 bases. Losses at the gene ends were 4 bases for V and 10 bases for J; bases not matched to a gene: 17. Germline V CDR1 and CDR2: SGHKS, YYEKEE (reference sequence). There are 17 residues in the CDR3. Here the CDR3 reads CASSLLGQAKLGSPLHF. CDR3 nucleotide sequence: TGTGCCAGCAGCCTCCTCGGACAGGCCAAATTGGGCTCACCCCTCCACTTT.

The CDR3 sequence: CASSLDGENTEAFF. DNA of the CDR3: TGCGCCAGCAGCTTGGACGGGGAGAACACTGAAGCTTTCTTT. This rearrangement joins TRBV5-1 to TRBJ1-1; no clear D gene. Germline values: CDR1 SGHRS, CDR2 YFSETQ. The CDR3 spans 14 residues. V dropped 0 bases and J dropped 1 base, with 7 bases sitting between them.

J is TRBJ1-2 and V is TRBV10-3; D is perhaps TRBD1 (5 bases). Germline assignment: CDR1 ENHRY and CDR2 SYGVKD. This CDR3 comprises 14 residues. Trimming left V 3 bases short and J 2 bases short, with 10 bases between. CDR3 DNA: TGTGCCATCAGTGAATTGGGGCAGAACTATGGCTACACCTTC. It encodes CAISELGQNYGYTF.

The chain is built from TRBV4-1 and TRBJ1-2, with 8 nucleotides matching TRBD1. This CDR3 is built from 15 residues. Trimming cost V 0 bases and J 5 bases; bases outside gene matches: 5. Germline loops: CDR1 MGHRA, CDR2 YSYEKL. The CDR3 sequence: CASSQEGQADYGYTF. The DNA for the CDR3 is TGCGCCAGCAGCCAAGAGGGACAGGCCGATTATGGCTACACCTTC.

The chain links TRBV11-2 to TRBJ1-1, with D uncertain. Germline V CDR1 and CDR2: SGHAT, FQNNGV. V shed 1 base and J shed 0 bases, with 9 bases lying between them. The CDR3 totals 15 residues. The CDR3 coding sequence is TGTGCCAGCAGCTTAGGGAAACGGATGAACACTGAAGCTTTCTTT. It encodes CASSLGKRMNTEAFF.

The gene calls are TRBV18 and TRBJ2-2; no clear D gene. The CDR3 has 16 amino acids. V was pared by 1 base and J by 0 bases, with 9 bases between. Germline lookup yields CDR1 KGHSH and CDR2 LQKENI. The CDR3: CASSPLGFSNTGELFF. As DNA, the CDR3 is TGTGCCAGCTCACCACTTGGATTTTCGAACACCGGGGAGCTGTTTTTT.

The chain carries TRBV7-2 and TRBJ1-1, with TRBD1 identical over 9 bases. V gave up 5 bases and J gave up 0 bases; unmatched junction bases: 4. The CDR3 consists of 15 residues. The germline CDR1 and CDR2 sequences are SGHTA and FQGNSA. The CDR3 nucleotides read TGTGCCAGCAGCGCGACAGGGGGATTGAACACTGAAGCTTTCTTT. It codes for CASSATGGLNTEAFF. The full variable domain, its missing parts supplied by reference TRBV7-2 and TRBJ1-1, is GAGVSQSPSNKVTEKGKDVELRCDPISGHTALYWYRQSLGQGLEFLIYFQGNSAPDKSGLPSDRFSAERTGGSVSTLTIQRTQQEDSAVYLCASSATGGLNTEAFFGQGTRLTVV.

The rearrangement joins TRBV7-3 to TRBJ1-4, with a tentative D call TRBD1 (5 bases). Germline CDR1 reads SGHTA; CDR2 reads FQGTGA. CDR3 size: 13 residues. The V end lost 3 bases, the J end lost 8 bases, and 10 bases lay between the germline ends. The CDR3 DNA is TGTGCCAGCAGCTTTGGCAGGGTGGAAAAACTGTTTTTT. Its protein is CASSFGRVEKLFF. The variable domain in full, with the rest retrieved from reference TRBV7-3 and TRBJ1-4, is GAGVSQTPSNKVTEKGKYVELRCDPISGHTALYWYRQSLGQGPEFLIYFQGTGAADDSGLPNDRFFAVRPEGSVSTLKIQRTERGDSAVYLCASSFGRVEKLFFGSGTQLSVL.